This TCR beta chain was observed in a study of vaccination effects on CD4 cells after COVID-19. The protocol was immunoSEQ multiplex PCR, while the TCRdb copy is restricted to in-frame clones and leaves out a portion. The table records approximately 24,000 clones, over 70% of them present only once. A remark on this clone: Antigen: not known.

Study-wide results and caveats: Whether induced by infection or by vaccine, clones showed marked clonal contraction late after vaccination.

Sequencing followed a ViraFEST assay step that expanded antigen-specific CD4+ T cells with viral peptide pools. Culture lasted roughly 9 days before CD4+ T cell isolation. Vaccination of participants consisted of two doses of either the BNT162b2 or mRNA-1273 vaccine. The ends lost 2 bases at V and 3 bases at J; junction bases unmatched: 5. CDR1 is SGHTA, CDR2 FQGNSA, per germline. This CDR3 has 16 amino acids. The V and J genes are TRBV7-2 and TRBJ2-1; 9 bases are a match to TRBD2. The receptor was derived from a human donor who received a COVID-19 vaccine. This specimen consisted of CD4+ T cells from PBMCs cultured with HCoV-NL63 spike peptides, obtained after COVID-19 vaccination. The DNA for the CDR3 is TGTGCCAGCAGCTTAAGGCTAGCGGGGCACTACAATGAGCAGTTCTTC. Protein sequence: CASSLRLAGHYNEQFF.